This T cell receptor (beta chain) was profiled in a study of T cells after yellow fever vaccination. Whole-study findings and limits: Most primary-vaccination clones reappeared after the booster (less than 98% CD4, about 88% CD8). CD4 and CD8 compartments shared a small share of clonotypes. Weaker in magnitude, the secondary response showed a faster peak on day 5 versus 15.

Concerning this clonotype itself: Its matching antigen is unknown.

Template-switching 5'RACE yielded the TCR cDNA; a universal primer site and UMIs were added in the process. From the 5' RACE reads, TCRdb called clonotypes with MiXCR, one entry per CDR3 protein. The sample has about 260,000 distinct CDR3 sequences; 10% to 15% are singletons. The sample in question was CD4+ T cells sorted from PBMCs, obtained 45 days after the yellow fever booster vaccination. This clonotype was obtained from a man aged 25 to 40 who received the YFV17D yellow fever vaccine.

Written as DNA, the CDR3 is TGTGCCAGCAGGCTAGAGGGAGACAATGAGCAGTTCTTC. This sequence encodes CASRLEGDNEQFF. J is TRBJ2-1 and V is TRBV6-1; perhaps TRBD2 as D (5 bases). Trimming shortened V by 6 bases and J by 5 bases, and 11 bases separated the two germline ends. The CDR3 length is 13 residues. The germline gives CDR1 MNHNS, CDR2 SASEGT.